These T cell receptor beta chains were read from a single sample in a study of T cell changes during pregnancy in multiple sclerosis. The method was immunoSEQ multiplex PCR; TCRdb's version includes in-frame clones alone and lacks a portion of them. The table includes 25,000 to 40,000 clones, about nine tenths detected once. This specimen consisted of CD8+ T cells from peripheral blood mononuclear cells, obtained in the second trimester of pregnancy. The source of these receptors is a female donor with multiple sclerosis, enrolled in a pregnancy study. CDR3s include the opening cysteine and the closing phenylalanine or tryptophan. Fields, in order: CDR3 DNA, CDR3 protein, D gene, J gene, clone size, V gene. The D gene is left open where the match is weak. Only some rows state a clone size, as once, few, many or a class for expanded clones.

CDR3nt: TGTGCCAGCAGCTCAGGCGGTGCTTCAACTAATGAAAAACTGTTTCTCTCCAATGAAAAACTGTTTTTT
CDR3aa: CASSSGGASTNEKLFLSNEKLFF
d_gene: .
j_gene: TRBJ1-4
abundance: .
v_gene: TRBV7-1

CDR3nt: TGTGCCAGTAGTATAGGGGCAGGGCAGCCCCAGCATTTT
CDR3aa: CASSIGAGQPQHF
d_gene: .
j_gene: TRBJ1-5
abundance: .
v_gene: TRBV19

CDR3nt: TGCAGTGCTAGAGACGGTCTTCTGCAGTACTTC
CDR3aa: CSARDGLLQYF
d_gene: .
j_gene: TRBJ2-7
abundance: .
v_gene: TRBV20-1

CDR3nt: TGTGCCAGCAGCCAGCGGCCAGGACTAGCGCCCGGGGAGCTGTTTTTT
CDR3aa: CASSQRPGLAPGELFF
d_gene: TRBD2
j_gene: TRBJ2-2
abundance: .
v_gene: TRBV14

CDR3nt: TGTGCCAGCAGCTTTAACAGGGAGTTCGACGAGCAGTACTTC
CDR3aa: CASSFNREFDEQYF
d_gene: .
j_gene: TRBJ2-7
abundance: few
v_gene: TRBV7-2

CDR3nt: TGTGCCAGTAGCCACAGGGGGAACACTGAAGCTTTCTTT
CDR3aa: CASSHRGNTEAFF
d_gene: TRBD1
j_gene: TRBJ1-1
abundance: .
v_gene: TRBV19

CDR3nt: TGTGCCAGCAGGCCCGGGACTAGTGTCCCCGGGGAGCTGTTTTTT
CDR3aa: CASRPGTSVPGELFF
d_gene: TRBD2
j_gene: TRBJ2-2
abundance: .
v_gene: TRBV27

CDR3nt: TGTGCCAGCAACCGACCTGACATGAACACTGAAGCTTTCTTT
CDR3aa: CASNRPDMNTEAFF
d_gene: .
j_gene: TRBJ1-1
abundance: .
v_gene: TRBV7-9

CDR3nt: TGTGCCAGCAGCTTAGCGGGGGTCCGCTCCTACAATGAGCAGTTCTTC
CDR3aa: CASSLAGVRSYNEQFF
d_gene: TRBD2
j_gene: TRBJ2-1
abundance: .
v_gene: TRBV5-6

CDR3nt: TGCAGCGTCGTCCCTCCGTGGACAGCCTACGAGCAGTACTTC
CDR3aa: CSVVPPWTAYEQYF
d_gene: .
j_gene: TRBJ2-7
abundance: .
v_gene: TRBV29-1

CDR3nt: TGTGCCAGCAGCTTTCGCGGGGGGACCTACGAGCAGTACTTC
CDR3aa: CASSFRGGTYEQYF
d_gene: TRBD2
j_gene: TRBJ2-7
abundance: .
v_gene: TRBV5-6

CDR3nt: TGTGCCAGCAGTTTCCAGCAGGGGTTTAACTATGGCTACACCTTC
CDR3aa: CASSFQQGFNYGYTF
d_gene: .
j_gene: TRBJ1-2
abundance: few
v_gene: TRBV27

CDR3nt: TGTGCCAGCAGTGCGGGTGTAACTAATGAAAAACTGTTTTTT
CDR3aa: CASSAGVTNEKLFF
d_gene: .
j_gene: TRBJ1-4
abundance: .
v_gene: TRBV11-2

CDR3nt: TGTGCCAGTAGTATTCACAGTCTAGCGAATAACTATGGCTACACCTTC
CDR3aa: CASSIHSLANNYGYTF
d_gene: .
j_gene: TRBJ1-2
abundance: once
v_gene: TRBV19

CDR3nt: TGTGCCACCCTCAGGACAGATACGCAGTATTTT
CDR3aa: CATLRTDTQYF
d_gene: .
j_gene: TRBJ2-3
abundance: .
v_gene: TRBV6-6

CDR3nt: TGTGCTAGCAGCTTAAGTGTAGCCTCTGAGAATGAGCAGTTCTTC
CDR3aa: CASSLSVASENEQFF
d_gene: .
j_gene: TRBJ2-1
abundance: .
v_gene: TRBV7-7

CDR3nt: TGTGCCAGCAGTCCTCGGACAGAGAGTGCCCCTGAAGCTTTCTTT
CDR3aa: CASSPRTESAPEAFF
d_gene: .
j_gene: TRBJ1-1
abundance: .
v_gene: TRBV27

CDR3nt: TGCAGCGTATTACAGGAGAACTATGGCTACACCTTC
CDR3aa: CSVLQENYGYTF
d_gene: .
j_gene: TRBJ1-2
abundance: .
v_gene: TRBV29-1

CDR3nt: TGTGCCAGCAGTTTCAAGGGGCGAGCGGGAGATCTAAACGGGGAGCTGTTTTTT
CDR3aa: CASSFKGRAGDLNGELFF
d_gene: TRBD2
j_gene: TRBJ2-2
abundance: .
v_gene: TRBV7-6

CDR3nt: TGTGCCAGCAGTCCTAGCGGGATGTTCCATGAGCAGTTCTTC
CDR3aa: CASSPSGMFHEQFF
d_gene: TRBD2
j_gene: TRBJ2-1
abundance: .
v_gene: TRBV28

CDR3nt: TGTGCCAGCACCTTCGGAGGGACCTTCAAAGATACGCAGTATTTT
CDR3aa: CASTFGGTFKDTQYF
d_gene: .
j_gene: TRBJ2-3
abundance: .
v_gene: TRBV13

CDR3nt: TGTGCCAGCAGCTTAGTGCGGTACCCGTACAATGAGCAGTTCTTC
CDR3aa: CASSLVRYPYNEQFF
d_gene: .
j_gene: TRBJ2-1
abundance: .
v_gene: TRBV11-2

CDR3nt: TGTGCCAGCAGCGATACTAGCTCCGGCACAGATACGCAGTATTTT
CDR3aa: CASSDTSSGTDTQYF
d_gene: .
j_gene: TRBJ2-3
abundance: .
v_gene: TRBV7-8

CDR3nt: TGTGCCAGCAGCCCCCCCGCGGGTAGCACAGATACGCAGTATTTT
CDR3aa: CASSPPAGSTDTQYF
d_gene: .
j_gene: TRBJ2-3
abundance: .
v_gene: TRBV6-5

CDR3nt: TGTGCCAGCAGCCAAACTAGCGGGATCTACAATGAGCAGTTCTTC
CDR3aa: CASSQTSGIYNEQFF
d_gene: TRBD2
j_gene: TRBJ2-1
abundance: .
v_gene: TRBV7-3

CDR3nt: TGCAGCGTTGTATCTCCGTCGGGTGAAGCTTTCTTT
CDR3aa: CSVVSPSGEAFF
d_gene: .
j_gene: TRBJ1-1
abundance: .
v_gene: TRBV29-1